Listed below are T cell receptor beta chains from one sample, sequenced in a study of breast tumors, draining lymph nodes, adjacent tissues. TCRdb used MiXCR to reprocess the multiplex PCR reads, holding one entry per CDR3 protein. The sample has about 270,000 distinct CDR3 sequences; roughly 31% are singletons. What was sequenced was axillary lymph node tissue. These receptors came from a female donor with breast cancer. Some clones in this sample may be carry-over from other donors' samples. The CDR3 runs from the conserved cysteine through the conserved F or W. Fields, in order: V gene, clone size, J gene, D gene, CDR3 protein, CDR3 DNA. A D gene is named only where the DNA matches it firmly. Only part of the rows carry a size: once, few, many, or a class if the clone is expanded.

v_call: TRBV30
clone_size: few
j_call: TRBJ2-7
d_call: TRBD1
cdr3_aa: CAWSPGTATYEQYF
cdr3_nt: TGTGCCTGGAGTCCCGGGACAGCGACCTACGAGCAGTACTTC

v_call: TRBV20-1
clone_size: many
j_call: TRBJ2-7
d_call: TRBD2
cdr3_aa: CSALASGKPYEQYF
cdr3_nt: TGCAGTGCTTTAGCTAGCGGTAAACCCTACGAGCAGTACTTC

v_call: TRBV28
clone_size: -
j_call: TRBJ2-1
d_call: TRBD2
cdr3_aa: CASRLAGINEQFF
cdr3_nt: TGTGCCAGCAGACTAGCGGGAATCAATGAGCAGTTCTTC

v_call: TRBV6-2/TRBV6-3
clone_size: few
j_call: TRBJ2-1
d_call: -
cdr3_aa: CASRGAYNEQFF
cdr3_nt: TGTGCCAGTCGAGGGGCGTACAATGAGCAGTTCTTC

v_call: TRBV20-1
clone_size: -
j_call: TRBJ2-3
d_call: TRBD2
cdr3_aa: CSARHSGTSLGTQYF
cdr3_nt: TGCAGTGCTAGACACTCCGGGACTAGTCTCGGTACGCAGTATTTT

v_call: TRBV15
clone_size: -
j_call: TRBJ2-3
d_call: TRBD2
cdr3_aa: CATSRDVAGGPTDTQYF
cdr3_nt: TGTGCCACCAGCAGAGACGTGGCGGGAGGGCCCACAGATACGCAGTATTTT

v_call: TRBV7-2
clone_size: -
j_call: TRBJ2-7
d_call: -
cdr3_aa: CASSLLYGQYF
cdr3_nt: TGTGCCAGCAGCTTACTCTACGGGCAGTACTTC

v_call: TRBV6-5
clone_size: -
j_call: TRBJ2-1
d_call: -
cdr3_aa: CASSHLGERNEQFF
cdr3_nt: TGTGCCAGCAGTCACCTGGGGGAGAGGAATGAGCAGTTCTTC

v_call: TRBV25-1
clone_size: -
j_call: TRBJ1-2
d_call: TRBD1
cdr3_aa: CASSAWTGSDYGYTF
cdr3_nt: TGTGCCAGCAGTGCCTGGACAGGTTCCGACTATGGCTACACCTTC

v_call: TRBV5-6
clone_size: many
j_call: TRBJ2-3
d_call: -
cdr3_aa: CASSLGLTRYTDTQYF
cdr3_nt: TGTGCCAGCAGCTTGGGACTCACTCGGTACACAGATACGCAGTATTTT

v_call: TRBV30
clone_size: many
j_call: TRBJ1-6
d_call: -
cdr3_aa: CAWSVRESPLHF
cdr3_nt: TGTGCCTGGAGTGTACGAGAGTCACCCCTCCACTTT

v_call: TRBV5-8
clone_size: many
j_call: TRBJ2-1
d_call: -
cdr3_aa: CASSLFGSHEQFF
cdr3_nt: TGTGCCAGCAGCTTGTTTGGTTCACATGAGCAGTTCTTC

v_call: TRBV7-9
clone_size: -
j_call: TRBJ1-4
d_call: -
cdr3_aa: CASSKLTSSGDEKLFF
cdr3_nt: TGTGCCAGCAGCAAACTTACCTCTAGCGGAGATGAAAAACTGTTTTTT

v_call: TRBV28
clone_size: -
j_call: TRBJ1-5
d_call: TRBD1
cdr3_aa: CASSEPGTGYSNQPQHF
cdr3_nt: TGTGCCAGCAGCGAGCCCGGGACAGGGTATAGCAATCAGCCCCAGCATTTT

v_call: TRBV20-1
clone_size: many
j_call: TRBJ2-3
d_call: TRBD2
cdr3_aa: CSATGLGASTDTQYF
cdr3_nt: TGCAGTGCTACGGGACTAGGTGCTAGCACAGATACGCAGTATTTT

v_call: TRBV12-3/TRBV12-4
clone_size: -
j_call: TRBJ2-5
d_call: TRBD1
cdr3_aa: CASSFRTGTQYF
cdr3_nt: TGTGCCAGCAGTTTTAGGACAGGGACCCAGTACTTC

v_call: TRBV5-8
clone_size: many
j_call: TRBJ1-2
d_call: -
cdr3_aa: CASSLTGDYGYTF
cdr3_nt: TGTGCCAGCAGCTTGACAGGAGACTATGGCTACACCTTC

v_call: TRBV5-6
clone_size: many
j_call: TRBJ2-7
d_call: TRBD2
cdr3_aa: CASSSPRGGWGEQYF
cdr3_nt: TGTGCCAGCAGCTCTCCTCGGGGGGGTTGGGGCGAGCAGTACTTC

v_call: TRBV20-1
clone_size: many
j_call: TRBJ2-7
d_call: TRBD1
cdr3_aa: CSAAGQGTYEQYF
cdr3_nt: TGCAGTGCCGCGGGACAGGGAACCTACGAGCAGTACTTC

v_call: TRBV27
clone_size: -
j_call: TRBJ2-7
d_call: TRBD2
cdr3_aa: CASKSSGYEQYF
cdr3_nt: TGTGCCAGCAAGTCTAGCGGCTACGAGCAGTACTTC

v_call: TRBV6-2/TRBV6-3
clone_size: -
j_call: TRBJ2-3
d_call: -
cdr3_aa: CASSWTSIRDTQYF
cdr3_nt: TGTGCCAGCAGTTGGACCAGCATCCGAGATACGCAGTATTTT

v_call: TRBV4-2
clone_size: many
j_call: TRBJ2-1
d_call: -
cdr3_aa: CASSPSRITYNEQFF
cdr3_nt: TGTGCCAGCAGCCCCTCTAGGATCACCTACAATGAGCAGTTCTTC

v_call: TRBV5-1
clone_size: many
j_call: TRBJ1-2
d_call: -
cdr3_aa: CASSSQGFYGYTF
cdr3_nt: TGCGCCAGCAGCTCTCAGGGATTCTATGGCTACACCTTC

v_call: TRBV7-9
clone_size: -
j_call: TRBJ1-4
d_call: -
cdr3_aa: CASTGRINEKLFF
cdr3_nt: TGTGCCAGCACCGGACGGATTAATGAAAAACTGTTTTTT

v_call: TRBV3-1
clone_size: few
j_call: TRBJ2-1
d_call: -
cdr3_aa: CASSPASLANNEQFF
cdr3_nt: TGTGCCAGCAGCCCAGCTAGTCTAGCGAACAATGAGCAGTTCTTC

v_call: TRBV7-9
clone_size: many
j_call: TRBJ1-6
d_call: TRBD1
cdr3_aa: CASSPVQGASPLHF
cdr3_nt: TGTGCCAGCAGCCCGGTTCAGGGGGCTTCACCCCTCCACTTT

v_call: TRBV28
clone_size: -
j_call: TRBJ1-5
d_call: -
cdr3_aa: CASSTYQGSNQPQHF
cdr3_nt: TGTGCCAGCAGTACCTATCAGGGCAGCAATCAGCCCCAGCATTTT

v_call: TRBV10-1
clone_size: -
j_call: TRBJ2-3
d_call: TRBD2
cdr3_aa: CASSERTSGERVTVTQYF
cdr3_nt: TGCGCCAGCAGTGAGCGGACTAGCGGGGAACGGGTAACAGTTACGCAGTATTTT

v_call: TRBV9
clone_size: many
j_call: TRBJ2-1
d_call: -
cdr3_aa: CASSVNARIRRSYNEQFF
cdr3_nt: TGTGCCAGCAGCGTAAATGCCCGTATAAGACGCTCCTACAATGAGCAGTTCTTC

v_call: TRBV12-5
clone_size: many
j_call: TRBJ2-5
d_call: -
cdr3_aa: CASGSWGEETQYF
cdr3_nt: TGTGCTAGTGGCAGCTGGGGGGAAGAGACCCAGTACTTC

v_call: TRBV9
clone_size: many
j_call: TRBJ2-3
d_call: -
cdr3_aa: CASSVWALTDTQYF
cdr3_nt: TGTGCCAGCAGCGTATGGGCCCTCACAGATACGCAGTATTTT

v_call: TRBV20-1
clone_size: many
j_call: TRBJ2-1
d_call: TRBD2
cdr3_aa: CSALGGEASSYNEQFF
cdr3_nt: TGCAGTGCCCTTGGGGGGGAGGCTAGCTCCTACAATGAGCAGTTCTTC

v_call: TRBV5-4
clone_size: few
j_call: TRBJ2-4
d_call: -
cdr3_aa: CASSVKGGIQYF
cdr3_nt: TGTGCCAGCAGCGTAAAAGGCGGCATTCAGTACTTC

v_call: TRBV5-1
clone_size: once
j_call: TRBJ2-4
d_call: -
cdr3_aa: CASSPSGSLGF
cdr3_nt: TGCGCCAGCAGCCCCTCCGGGTCCCTCGGTTTC

v_call: TRBV5-4
clone_size: many
j_call: TRBJ1-2
d_call: -
cdr3_aa: CASSLVRANYGYTF
cdr3_nt: TGTGCCAGCAGCTTGGTTCGGGCTAACTATGGCTACACCTTC